What follows are 8 T cell receptor beta chains derived from one specimen sequenced in a study of blood T cell repertoires in COVID-19 (dated by TCRdb to about 2020). Libraries came from the immunoSEQ multiplex PCR assay. TCRdb took this table from immuneACCESS and kept in-frame rearrangements with V and J called. Such tables lack part of the clones; where checked against another copy, unresolved V genes explain under half of the gap, and the rest is unexplained. This sample has about 120,000 clones in its table, and around 80% of those were observed once. Approximately 5.6% of the sample belongs to the ten largest clones. Specimen: peripheral blood. These receptors all stem from a man in his 70s with acute or convalescent COVID-19.

The table lists this clone with a few counts. The rearrangement links TRBV7-9 to TRBJ2-1; 11 bases are shared with TRBD2. Germline loops: CDR1 SEHNR, CDR2 FQNEAQ (reference sequence). The V gene end was trimmed by 3 bases and the J gene end by 6 bases; junction bases not matched to a gene: 13. The CDR3 totals 18 residues. Here the CDR3 reads CASSLKTRLAGSINEQFF. CDR3 nucleotide sequence: TGTGCCAGCAGCTTGAAAACCCGACTAGCGGGAAGTATCAATGAGCAGTTCTTC.

J is TRBJ2-4 and V is TRBV7-2; possible D gene TRBD1, 5 bases. Germline V gene sequence: CDR1 SGHTA, CDR2 FQGNSA. Deletions cut 5 bases from V and 7 bases from J, with 15 bases between. This CDR3 is 14 amino acids long. The CDR3 nucleotides read TGTGCCAGCAGCCTAGGGGCTTATGCGAACATTCAGTACTTC. Residues: CASSLGAYANIQYF.

The V and J genes are TRBV6-5 and TRBJ2-7; 8 nucleotides match TRBD1. Trimming at V came to 0 bases and at J to 0 bases, leaving 4 bases not matched to a gene. Per germline, CDR1 MNHEY and CDR2 SVGAGI. There are 16 residues in the CDR3. The CDR3 nucleotides read TGTGCCAGCAGTTACTCGTACACAGGGGGCTCCTACGAGCAGTACTTC. Translating it yields CASSYSYTGGSYEQYF.

The genes are TRBV2 and TRBJ2-7; 7 nucleotides agree with TRBD2. CDR1 is SNHLY and CDR2 is FYNNEI in the germline V gene. V lost 6 bases, J lost 2 bases, and 7 bases stayed unmatched. This CDR3 contains 14 residues. The chain's CDR3 is CASRISGLAYEQYF. DNA of the CDR3: TGTGCCAGCAGGATTAGCGGGCTCGCCTACGAGCAGTACTTC.

The rearrangement joins TRBV7-8 to TRBJ1-5; 8 positions match TRBD1. V lost 1 base and J lost 3; bases outside the gene matches: 5. Germline CDR1 SGHVS, CDR2 FQNEAQ. The CDR3 totals 16 residues. For the CDR3, the DNA is TGTGCCAGCAGCTTAGTCGGGACAGGAGTCAATCAGCCCCAGCATTTT. It is translated as CASSLVGTGVNQPQHF.

This clone turned up a few times. V gene TRBV7-9 combines with J gene TRBJ1-2, with 7 bases aligning to TRBD1. V lost 1 base, J lost 0 bases, and 5 bases stayed unmatched. Per the germline V gene, CDR1 is SEHNR and CDR2 is FQNEAQ (reference sequence). This CDR3 is built from 16 residues. CDR3 in DNA: TGTGCCAGCAGCTTAGGCGGGACAGCCGCTAACTATGGCTACACCTTC. The encoded protein is CASSLGGTAANYGYTF.

V and J are TRBV3-1 (or the pseudogene TRBV3-2) and TRBJ2-7, with D possibly matching TRBD2 (5 bases). The CDR3 has 12 residues. The V and J ends lost 0 bases and 7 bases respectively, with 7 bases between them. Germline V lookup: CDR1 LGHDT, CDR2 YNNKEL (reference sequence). The CDR3 sequence: CASSQDWEEQYF. As DNA, the CDR3 is TGTGCCAGCAGCCAAGATTGGGAGGAGCAGTACTTC.

This chain connects TRBV5-1 to TRBJ1-1; unclear D gene. Germline V gene data show CDR1 as SGHRS and CDR2 as YFSETQ. The germline V and J ends were trimmed by 0 bases and 7 bases, with 10 bases remaining between them. The CDR3 totals 13 residues. CDR3 loop: CASSLGGYGEAFF. The CDR3 nucleotides read TGCGCCAGCAGCTTGGGAGGGTACGGTGAAGCTTTCTTT.